A selection of T cell receptor beta chains follows, all from one sample in a study of T cells after yellow fever vaccination. TCRdb reprocessed the 5' RACE reads with MiXCR, giving one entry per CDR3 protein. The sample includes roughly 350,000 distinct CDR3 sequences, roughly 4% seen only once; the top ten take 20% to 25%. The material was PBMCs, obtained 5 days after the yellow fever booster vaccination. Source of these receptors: a man aged 18-30 years who received the YFV17D yellow fever vaccine. The CDR3 runs from the conserved cysteine through the conserved F or W. The order of the fields is V gene, J gene, clone size, D gene, CDR3 protein, CDR3 DNA. A D gene is named only where the DNA matches it firmly. Not every row has a clone size; where given, it reads once, few, many or a size class.

V gene: TRBV12-3/TRBV12-4; J gene: TRBJ2-5; clone size: .; D gene: TRBD2; CDR3 protein: CASSLFTRGTSGGRSGETQYF; CDR3 DNA: TGTGCCAGCAGTTTATTCACCCGGGGGACTAGCGGGGGCCGATCCGGCGAGACCCAGTACTTC
V gene: TRBV7-6; J gene: TRBJ2-1; clone size: few; D gene: .; CDR3 protein: CASSAPGQPLSEQFF; CDR3 DNA: TGTGCCAGCAGCGCCCCGGGGCAACCACTTAGTGAGCAGTTCTTC
V gene: TRBV10-3; J gene: TRBJ2-7; clone size: .; D gene: TRBD2; CDR3 protein: CAISPQGRGSSYEQYF; CDR3 DNA: TGTGCCATCAGCCCCCAAGGGCGGGGGAGCTCCTACGAGCAGTACTTC
V gene: TRBV27; J gene: TRBJ1-6; clone size: few; D gene: .; CDR3 protein: CASSFGPGPAGQGSPLHF; CDR3 DNA: TGTGCCAGCAGTTTTGGCCCCGGGCCGGCCGGTCAAGGTTCACCCCTCCACTTT
V gene: TRBV2; J gene: TRBJ1-3; clone size: few; D gene: .; CDR3 protein: CASTVNWGLGNTIYF; CDR3 DNA: TGTGCCTCAACAGTGAATTGGGGGCTAGGAAACACCATATATTTT
V gene: TRBV29-1; J gene: TRBJ1-2; clone size: few; D gene: .; CDR3 protein: CSVEDQQAVLYGYTF; CDR3 DNA: TGCAGCGTTGAAGATCAACAAGCGGTGCTCTATGGCTACACCTTC
V gene: TRBV5-1; J gene: TRBJ1-1; clone size: .; D gene: .; CDR3 protein: CASSLSGANTEAFF; CDR3 DNA: TGCGCCAGCAGCTTATCGGGGGCAAACACTGAAGCTTTCTTT
V gene: TRBV12-3/TRBV12-4; J gene: TRBJ1-2; clone size: .; D gene: TRBD1; CDR3 protein: CASSNWDSYGYTF; CDR3 DNA: TGTGCCAGCAGTAACTGGGACAGCTATGGCTACACCTTC
V gene: TRBV28; J gene: TRBJ2-1; clone size: .; D gene: TRBD2; CDR3 protein: CASTTSGGDNEQFF; CDR3 DNA: TGTGCCAGCACCACTAGCGGGGGGGACAATGAGCAGTTCTTC
V gene: TRBV20-1; J gene: TRBJ1-2; clone size: many; D gene: .; CDR3 protein: CSASFGAHGYTF; CDR3 DNA: TGCAGTGCTAGTTTCGGGGCCCATGGCTACACCTTC
V gene: TRBV12-3/TRBV12-4; J gene: TRBJ2-2; clone size: .; D gene: .; CDR3 protein: CASSPWTVTGELFF; CDR3 DNA: TGTGCCAGCAGTCCTTGGACAGTTACCGGGGAGCTGTTTTTT
V gene: TRBV4-3; J gene: TRBJ2-1; clone size: few; D gene: .; CDR3 protein: CASSLIAETYNEQFF; CDR3 DNA: TGCGCCAGCAGCCTCATAGCGGAAACCTACAATGAGCAGTTCTTC
V gene: TRBV6-6; J gene: TRBJ1-4; clone size: many; D gene: .; CDR3 protein: CASSARGLINEKLFF; CDR3 DNA: TGTGCCAGCAGTGCCAGGGGACTTATTAATGAAAAACTGTTTTTT
V gene: TRBV29-1; J gene: TRBJ2-5; clone size: .; D gene: TRBD2; CDR3 protein: CSTWEGETQYF; CDR3 DNA: TGCAGCACTTGGGAGGGGGAGACCCAGTACTTC
V gene: TRBV4-1; J gene: TRBJ1-5; clone size: few; D gene: .; CDR3 protein: CASRDALGPINQPQHF; CDR3 DNA: TGCGCCAGCAGGGATGCCCTGGGACCGATCAATCAGCCCCAGCATTTT
V gene: TRBV12-3/TRBV12-4; J gene: TRBJ2-5; clone size: .; D gene: TRBD1; CDR3 protein: CASRQTGGQETQYF; CDR3 DNA: TGTGCCAGCAGGCAGACAGGGGGGCAAGAGACCCAGTACTTC
V gene: TRBV4-1; J gene: TRBJ1-1; clone size: few; D gene: .; CDR3 protein: CASSQDRGLLNTEAFF; CDR3 DNA: TGCGCCAGCAGCCAAGATCGGGGGCTCTTGAACACTGAAGCTTTCTTT
V gene: TRBV12-3/TRBV12-4; J gene: TRBJ1-6; clone size: .; D gene: .; CDR3 protein: CASRGEHSPLHF; CDR3 DNA: TGTGCCAGCAGAGGGGAACATTCACCCCTCCACTTT
V gene: TRBV10-1; J gene: TRBJ2-7; clone size: .; D gene: TRBD1; CDR3 protein: CASSTDRESSYEQYF; CDR3 DNA: TGCGCCAGCAGCACAGACAGGGAGAGCTCCTACGAGCAGTACTTC
V gene: TRBV4-3; J gene: TRBJ2-1; clone size: few; D gene: TRBD1; CDR3 protein: CASSQGNRGSYNEQFF; CDR3 DNA: TGCGCCAGCAGCCAAGGGAACAGGGGTTCCTACAATGAGCAGTTCTTC
V gene: TRBV25-1; J gene: TRBJ1-4; clone size: many; D gene: .; CDR3 protein: CASSESGGAINEKLFF; CDR3 DNA: TGTGCCAGCAGTGAATCTGGCGGTGCCATTAATGAAAAACTGTTTTTT
V gene: TRBV11-2; J gene: TRBJ2-2; clone size: .; D gene: .; CDR3 protein: CASRENANTGELFF; CDR3 DNA: TGTGCCAGCAGGGAGAACGCGAACACCGGGGAGCTGTTTTTT
V gene: TRBV19; J gene: TRBJ1-1; clone size: many; D gene: .; CDR3 protein: CASKKGRILMNTEAFF; CDR3 DNA: TGTGCCTCGAAGAAGGGACGGATATTAATGAACACTGAAGCTTTCTTT
V gene: TRBV5-6; J gene: TRBJ2-5; clone size: many; D gene: .; CDR3 protein: CASSFGRQETQYF; CDR3 DNA: TGTGCCAGCAGCTTTGGCCGACAAGAGACCCAGTACTTC
V gene: TRBV9; J gene: TRBJ2-4; clone size: many; D gene: .; CDR3 protein: CASSVASENIQYF; CDR3 DNA: TGTGCCAGCAGCGTAGCTTCAGAAAACATTCAGTACTTC
V gene: TRBV9; J gene: TRBJ2-5; clone size: many; D gene: .; CDR3 protein: CASSETGTEGETQYF; CDR3 DNA: TGTGCCAGCAGCGAAACCGGGACGGAGGGGGAGACCCAGTACTTC
V gene: TRBV6-2/TRBV6-3; J gene: TRBJ2-6; clone size: .; D gene: .; CDR3 protein: CASSYEVSSGANVLTF; CDR3 DNA: TGTGCCAGCAGTTACGAAGTCTCCTCTGGGGCCAACGTCCTGACTTTC
V gene: TRBV7-2; J gene: TRBJ2-2; clone size: .; D gene: .; CDR3 protein: CASSLRQIGELFF; CDR3 DNA: TGTGCCAGCAGCTTAAGGCAGATCGGGGAGCTGTTTTTT
V gene: TRBV6-5; J gene: TRBJ2-1; clone size: few; D gene: TRBD1; CDR3 protein: CASSYSNRGSNEQFF; CDR3 DNA: TGTGCCAGCAGTTACTCGAACAGGGGAAGCAATGAGCAGTTCTTC
V gene: TRBV20-1; J gene: TRBJ1-3; clone size: few; D gene: .; CDR3 protein: CSAKLGTLSGNTIYF; CDR3 DNA: TGCAGTGCCAAATTAGGCACCCTCTCTGGAAACACCATATATTTT
V gene: TRBV7-9; J gene: TRBJ1-5; clone size: .; D gene: .; CDR3 protein: CIRERSNQPQHF; CDR3 DNA: TGCATCAGGGAAAGAAGCAATCAGCCCCAGCATTTT
V gene: TRBV3-1; J gene: TRBJ2-2; clone size: many; D gene: .; CDR3 protein: CASRVLSNTGELFF; CDR3 DNA: TGTGCCAGCAGGGTTTTATCGAACACCGGGGAGCTGTTTTTT
V gene: TRBV21-1; J gene: TRBJ2-2; clone size: .; D gene: .; CDR3 protein: CASRDTERRHNLFRNTGELFF; CDR3 DNA: TGTGCCAGCAGGGACACTGAGAGACGTCATAACTTATTTCGGAACACCGGGGAGCTGTTTTTT
V gene: TRBV3-1; J gene: TRBJ2-5; clone size: .; D gene: TRBD2; CDR3 protein: CASSPWERGDQETQYF; CDR3 DNA: TGTGCCAGCAGCCCGTGGGAGCGGGGGGACCAAGAGACCCAGTACTTC
V gene: TRBV7-2; J gene: TRBJ2-7; clone size: few; D gene: TRBD2; CDR3 protein: CASSLGQSTSGGSREQYF; CDR3 DNA: TGTGCCAGCAGCTTGGGTCAATCCACTAGCGGGGGATCTAGGGAGCAGTACTTC
V gene: TRBV5-5; J gene: TRBJ1-5; clone size: few; D gene: .; CDR3 protein: CASSLEGDSNQPQHF; CDR3 DNA: TGTGCCAGCAGCTTGGAAGGGGATAGCAATCAGCCCCAGCATTTT
V gene: TRBV5-5; J gene: TRBJ2-1; clone size: many; D gene: .; CDR3 protein: CASSPDGGSNEQFF; CDR3 DNA: TGTGCCAGCAGCCCGGACGGTGGGTCCAATGAGCAGTTCTTC
V gene: TRBV9; J gene: TRBJ1-2; clone size: few; D gene: .; CDR3 protein: CASSPRADLYGYTF; CDR3 DNA: TGTGCCAGCAGCCCCCGCGCAGACCTATATGGCTACACCTTC
V gene: TRBV7-6; J gene: TRBJ1-1; clone size: many; D gene: TRBD1; CDR3 protein: CASSAPGQKNTEAFF; CDR3 DNA: TGTGCCAGCAGCGCTCCGGGACAGAAGAACACTGAAGCTTTCTTT
V gene: TRBV29-1; J gene: TRBJ2-1; clone size: many; D gene: TRBD1; CDR3 protein: CSVDRRDRGNEQFF; CDR3 DNA: TGCAGCGTTGACCGAAGGGACAGGGGAAATGAGCAGTTCTTC
V gene: TRBV12-3/TRBV12-4; J gene: TRBJ2-5; clone size: few; D gene: TRBD1; CDR3 protein: CASGGQGLRTQYF; CDR3 DNA: TGTGCCAGCGGAGGACAGGGTTTGCGGACCCAGTACTTC
V gene: TRBV27; J gene: TRBJ1-1; clone size: few; D gene: .; CDR3 protein: CASSFGVSPSTEAFF; CDR3 DNA: TGTGCCAGCAGTTTCGGGGTTTCCCCAAGCACTGAAGCTTTCTTT
V gene: TRBV5-1; J gene: TRBJ2-2; clone size: .; D gene: TRBD1; CDR3 protein: CASSRTGTGELFF; CDR3 DNA: TGCGCCAGCAGCCGGACAGGGACCGGGGAGCTGTTTTTT
V gene: TRBV9; J gene: TRBJ1-4; clone size: few; D gene: .; CDR3 protein: CASSVGDGSEKLFF; CDR3 DNA: TGTGCCAGCAGCGTAGGGGACGGCTCTGAAAAACTGTTTTTT
V gene: TRBV4-1; J gene: TRBJ2-7; clone size: .; D gene: .; CDR3 protein: CASSPRSIPYEQYF; CDR3 DNA: TGCGCCAGCAGCCCGCGCAGCATCCCCTACGAGCAGTACTTC
V gene: TRBV20-1; J gene: TRBJ2-1; clone size: few; D gene: .; CDR3 protein: CSGMGSYNEQFF; CDR3 DNA: TGCAGTGGGATGGGCTCCTACAATGAGCAGTTCTTC
V gene: TRBV11-2; J gene: TRBJ1-5; clone size: few; D gene: .; CDR3 protein: CASSLGYGQPQHF; CDR3 DNA: TGTGCCAGCAGCTTAGGTTACGGGCAGCCCCAGCATTTT
V gene: TRBV6-5; J gene: TRBJ2-5; clone size: .; D gene: .; CDR3 protein: CASSGTGNGETQYF; CDR3 DNA: TGTGCCAGCAGCGGGACTGGGAACGGAGAGACCCAGTACTTC
V gene: TRBV19; J gene: TRBJ1-2; clone size: few; D gene: TRBD1; CDR3 protein: CASSTYDRGRDDGYTF; CDR3 DNA: TGTGCCAGTAGTACCTATGACAGGGGTCGTGACGATGGCTACACCTTC
V gene: TRBV12-3/TRBV12-4; J gene: TRBJ2-3; clone size: .; D gene: .; CDR3 protein: CASSLNPDTQYF; CDR3 DNA: TGTGCCAGCAGTTTAAATCCAGATACGCAGTATTTT
V gene: TRBV20-1; J gene: TRBJ2-2; clone size: many; D gene: .; CDR3 protein: CSASQGQLTGELFF; CDR3 DNA: TGCAGTGCCAGCCAGGGGCAATTAACCGGGGAGCTGTTTTTT
V gene: TRBV6-2/TRBV6-3; J gene: TRBJ2-7; clone size: many; D gene: .; CDR3 protein: CASSYVLSYEQYF; CDR3 DNA: TGTGCCAGCAGTTACGTCCTCTCCTACGAGCAGTACTTC
V gene: TRBV27; J gene: TRBJ2-2; clone size: few; D gene: .; CDR3 protein: CASSLVFTGELFF; CDR3 DNA: TGTGCCAGCAGTTTGGTCTTTACCGGGGAGCTGTTTTTT
V gene: TRBV11-2; J gene: TRBJ2-7; clone size: many; D gene: TRBD1; CDR3 protein: CASSWDRASGGYEQYF; CDR3 DNA: TGTGCCAGCAGCTGGGACAGGGCAAGTGGCGGCTACGAGCAGTACTTC
V gene: TRBV4-3; J gene: TRBJ2-3; clone size: many; D gene: .; CDR3 protein: CASSQEWGADTQYF; CDR3 DNA: TGCGCCAGCAGCCAAGAATGGGGGGCAGATACGCAGTATTTT
V gene: TRBV4-3; J gene: TRBJ1-6; clone size: few; D gene: .; CDR3 protein: CASSQDRVLTPLHF; CDR3 DNA: TGCGCCAGCAGCCAAGACAGGGTTTTAACCCCCCTCCACTTT
V gene: TRBV11-3; J gene: TRBJ1-1; clone size: .; D gene: .; CDR3 protein: CASSLVRGKNTEAFF; CDR3 DNA: TGTGCCAGCAGCTTAGTAAGGGGGAAGAACACTGAAGCTTTCTTT